This T cell receptor beta chain was found in a study of T cells in tuberculosis. The CDR3 is 14 residues long. In germline, CDR1 is KGHSH, CDR2 LQKENI. V was cut by 4 bases and J by 1 base, with 10 bases left in between. The study, taken as a whole, reports: Smaller distances to GMM-specific TCRs suggested their expansion in active tuberculosis.

Time point indicated: new active TB diagnosis, blood taken before or within 7 days of starting treatment. Comment on this clone: As yet, its antigen is unknown.

Sequencing was performed with immunoSEQ multiplex PCR; in TCRdb, only in-frame clones are kept and a portion is missing. The sample has approximately 31,000 clones; roughly 88% are singletons. The sample here was PBMCs, taken at tuberculosis diagnosis. This chain uses TRBV18 with TRBJ1-1; D may be TRBD1 (5 bases). The receptor was derived from an adult with tuberculosis. The CDR3 here is CASSRDWTNTEAFF. CDR3 DNA: TGTGCCAGCTCACGGGACTGGACGAACACTGAAGCTTTCTTT. Using reference TRBV18 and TRBJ1-1 for the parts outside the CDR3, the full variable domain is NAGVMQNPRHLVRRRGQEARLRCSPMKGHSHVYWYRQLPEEGLKFMVYLQKENIIDESGMPKERFSAEFPKEGPSILRIQQVVRGDSAAYFCASSRDWTNTEAFFGQGTRLTVV.